The source of this TCR beta chain is a study of shared clonotypes between healthy human individuals. In germline, CDR1 is DFQATT, CDR2 SNEGSKA (reference sequence). V gave up 7 bases and J gave up 6 bases, with 9 bases separating them. The CDR3 totals 11 residues. Libraries were prepared by immunoSEQ multiplex PCR; TCRdb keeps only in-frame clonotypes and omits some of them. This table holds around 600,000 clones, roughly 95% found once. CD45RO-negative CD8 cells positively selected for CCR7 made up the naive population, which excluded terminally differentiated effector memory CD45RA+ cells. This rearrangement joins TRBV20-1 to TRBJ1-4, with unresolved D. The receptor was isolated from a woman between 25 and 40 years old in good health. Specimen: naive CD8+ T cells sorted from blood. CDR3 amino acids: CSGVGDEKLFF. The CDR3 bases are TGCAGTGGGGTGGGAGATGAAAAACTGTTTTTT.